One sample yielded the 13 T cell receptor beta chains listed below, sequenced in a study of CD8+ T cells in alopecia areata. Sequencing relied on a cDNA template that was reverse transcribed from extracted RNA. Using immunoSEQ multiplex PCR, the repertoire was profiled, and TCRdb retains in-frame clones only, with some absent. The repertoire holds about 100,000 clones, with roughly 89% as singletons. This sample's treatment: oral pan-JAK inhibitor, 5-10 mg twice daily. This material consisted of CD8+ T cells sorted from blood, taken at week 24, from a patient treated with tofacitinib. Receptors were obtained from a human donor with alopecia areata.

The V gene is TRBV9, the J gene TRBJ2-7; a possible D gene is TRBD2 (5 bases). The germline V gene encodes CDR1 SGDLS and CDR2 YYNGEE. The CDR3 consists of 15 residues. V lost 0 bases and J 6 bases, leaving 16 bases between the germline ends. The CDR3 sequence: CASSVADGELFEQYF. The DNA of the CDR3 is TGTGCCAGCAGCGTAGCCGACGGGGAACTTTTCGAGCAGTACTTC.

The chain uses TRBV7-2 and TRBJ2-5; D is perhaps TRBD1 (5 bases). The CDR3 totals 13 residues. CDR1 is SGHTA and CDR2 is FQGNSA in the germline V gene. The ends were cut back, 5 bases at V and 5 bases at J, with 12 bases in the middle. Here the CDR3 DNA reads TGTGCCAGCAGCGGATGGGCAGGGGAGACCCAGTACTTC. As protein: CASSGWAGETQYF.

V usage is TRBV27 and J usage is TRBJ2-5, with D tentatively TRBD2 (7 bases). The CDR3 sequence is 12 residues long. In germline, CDR1 is MNHEY, CDR2 SMNVEV (reference sequence). The CDR3 DNA follows: TGTGAGGGGGAGGGCCAACAAGAGACCCAGTACTTC. Translating it yields CEGEGQQETQYF.

This chain connects TRBV9 to TRBJ2-7; a possible D gene is TRBD1 (5 bases). The CDR3 has 12 amino acids. Per germline, CDR1 SGDLS and CDR2 YYNGEE. V was shortened by 3 bases and J by 3 bases, with 7 bases between the two germline ends. The CDR3 bases are TGTGCCAGCAGCGGCGACAGCTACGAGCAGTACTTC. It translates to CASSGDSYEQYF.

This clone was found once. DNA for the CDR3: TGTGCCAGCAGCTCAGGACAGGGAAGTTACACTGAAGCTTTCTTT. Residues: CASSSGQGSYTEAFF. The J gene is TRBJ1-1, the V gene TRBV7-9; TRBD1 agrees at 8 bases. The ends lost 4 bases at V and 3 bases at J; junction bases unmatched: 7. CDR3 length equals 15 residues. Per the germline V gene, CDR1 is SEHNR and CDR2 is FQNEAQ (reference sequence). Filled out from reference TRBV7-9 and TRBJ1-1, the complete variable domain reads DTGVSQNPRHKITKRGQNVTFRCDPISEHNRLYWYRQTLGQGPEFLTYFQNEAQLEKSRLLSDRFSAERPKGSFSTLEIQRTEQGDSAMYLCASSSGQGSYTEAFFGQGTRLTVV.

With respect to this clone: One end of the junction fails to match germline, which may point to a read error. The DNA for the CDR3 is TGTGCTAGCAGCTTAGAAGCTCCCGGGGAGCTGTTTTTT. Its protein is CASSLEAPGELFF. The chain carries TRBV7-7 and TRBJ2-2; D gene unclear. CDR1 SSHAT and CDR2 FNYEAQ come from the germline V gene (reference sequence). This CDR3 region has 13 residues.

This chain joins TRBV27 and TRBJ1-1; 9 bases are shared with TRBD1. Looked up from germline, CDR1 is MNHEY and CDR2 is SMNVEV (reference sequence). The CDR3 is made up of 16 amino acids. V trimming: 3 bases; J trimming: 12 bases; junction bases outside the gene matches: 17. CDR3 protein: CASSLLSDRGLLMTFF. The CDR3 DNA reads TGTGCCAGCAGTTTGCTCTCCGACAGGGGGTTACTAATGACTTTCTTT.

This clone was recorded only once. This rearrangement joins TRBV19 to TRBJ1-1; TRBD1 is a possible D gene (5 bases). V shed 3 bases and J shed 7 bases, with 18 bases lying between them. The V gene's germline CDR1 is LNHDA and CDR2 SQIVND (reference sequence). The CDR3 is 15 residues long. The CDR3 protein is CASSISGFAGYEAFF. DNA for the CDR3: TGTGCCAGTAGTATTTCAGGGTTTGCGGGCTATGAAGCTTTCTTT.

This chain joins TRBV4-1 and TRBJ1-1, with D perhaps matching TRBD1 (5 bases). The CDR3 runs to 16 residues. Between the trimmed V and J ends, which lost 1 base and 10 bases, there was a span of 22 bases. From germline, CDR1 is MGHRA and CDR2 YSYEKL. The CDR3 bases are TGCGCCAGCAGCCAAGGTCCGGGCCGGGACGGGCTTGTAGCTTTCTTT. This translates into CASSQGPGRDGLVAFF.

V usage is TRBV4-3 and J usage is TRBJ1-2; perhaps TRBD1 as D (6 bases). The CDR3 is 14 amino acids. Deletions cut 0 bases from V and 4 bases from J, with 9 bases between. CDR1 LGHNA and CDR2 YSLEER come from the germline V gene. The CDR3 loop is CASSQEGGTYGYTF. CDR3 sequence (DNA): TGCGCCAGCAGCCAAGAAGGGGGAACCTATGGCTACACCTTC.

Only one count was recorded for this clone. The V gene is TRBV4-1, the J gene TRBJ1-1; TRBD1 is a possible D gene (5 bases). Trimming took 0 bases from V and 7 from J, leaving 15 bases between them. The V gene's germline CDR1 is MGHRA and CDR2 YSYEKL. This CDR3 is 15 amino acids long. CDR3 in DNA: TGCGCCAGCAGCCAAGATCGAGGGACTGGGTTTGAAGCTTTCTTT. Translated: CASSQDRGTGFEAFF.

This chain joins TRBV9 and TRBJ2-5; 8 bases fit TRBD1. V lost 2 bases, J lost 5 bases, and 14 bases stayed unmatched. Germline values: CDR1 SGDLS, CDR2 YYNGEE. The CDR3 totals 17 residues. CDR3 sequence (DNA): TGTGCCAGCAGCGTGGGCCACGGGTCAGGGGGCTTCGAGACCCAGTACTTC. Translation: CASSVGHGSGGFETQYF.

As to this clone: Sequence at one end of the junction differs from germline and may be a read error. The sample has other DNA sequences that encode this CDR3 too. The chain's CDR3 is CASSQDPSGTSGDHEQFF. The CDR3 DNA reads TGCGCCAGCAGCCAAGATCCCTCCGGGACTAGCGGGGATCATGAGCAATTCTTC. The chain joins TRBV4-3 to TRBJ2-1; 13 bases align to TRBD2. The germline V gene encodes CDR1 LGHNA and CDR2 YSLEER. This CDR3 comprises 18 residues.